This T cell receptor (beta chain) was sequenced in a study of T cell responses to AZD1222 COVID-19 vaccine (dated by TCRdb to the early 2020s). Concerning the study at large: Because spike-specific TCR depth and breadth did not differ between the two schedules, AZD1222 recipients who got a second dose at roughly 4 weeks were pooled with those who got a second dose at roughly 12 weeks. TCR sequencing covered fewer than 250 trial participants: 200 to 220 given two doses of AZD1222 and approximately 26 given two doses of MenACWY control vaccine. Enrollment into the trials was organized by age into subgroups of 18-55, 56-69 and 70-plus years, and those subgroups contained roughly 150, 30 and 60 TCR-sequenced participants, respectively. Beyond this particular receptor, the publication reports: Conclusions about previously exposed vaccinees are limited, since just 5 or 6 AZD1222 recipients were seropositive for SARS-CoV-2 at baseline. Reportedly, almost half of the unique spike-specific TCRs recognized epitopes lying outside the regions that are mutated in the B.1.351 and B.1.1.7 variants. In the small 56-69-year group, the increase in depth fell short of significance, most likely because of low power. Because no day 14 peak-response samples were available, the repertoires could be characterized only after the peak T cell response. After two AZD1222 doses, spike-specific TCR breadth and depth were significantly higher than at day 0 and than in MenACWY recipients. The whole spike protein was spanned by vaccine-associated CD4 TCRs, and dominant responses were seen in regions 160-218 and 743-854. Most participants were white British and females outnumbered males, and the authors suggested that clonal diversity may have been underestimated.

The CDR3 regions of human TCRbeta chains were subjected to immunosequencing. In the paper's pipeline: Repertoire TCRs were matched against a reference library of SARS-CoV-2-specific TCRs generated with the MIRA antigen-specificity platform. Breadth was defined as the fraction of unique TCRs that were SARS-CoV-2-associated, and depth was defined as the fraction of total T cells that were SARS-CoV-2-associated. Each spike-specific TCR was assigned to its reactive spike region and to a CD4 or CD8 class using the MIRA data. Log10-transformed breadth and depth values were compared by one-way ANOVA with Sidak's multiple comparisons tests. Here the immuneACCESS table is served through TCRdb, limited to in-frame sequences with V and J called. Missing clones are a known gap in these copies; in checked studies unresolved V genes cover under half, and the rest lacks a known reason. The V and J calls and clone size were taken over from that table, and D and trimming were inferred from the DNA. The sample yields 180,000 or so clones; around nine tenths were counted once. The biggest ten clones account for about 3% of the sample.

On this clone itself: Its antigen is not yet known. No base quality information exists; no much larger clone differs at one position.

The sample's time point label, in plain terms: baseline before first vaccination. Samples from vaccinated people were obtained from the UK trials COV001 and COV002, which included a single-blind randomized controlled phase 2/3 trial of AZD1222 (ChAdOx1 nCoV-19) in healthy adults. For TCRbeta chain sequencing, PBMC samples from trial participants were taken at day 0 and at day 28 after the second dose. The receptor was isolated from an adult in good health. Sequences were derived from peripheral blood, sampled on day 0 of AZD1222 vaccination.

The CDR3 protein: CASNPDRSTDTQYF. The bases are TGTGCCAGCAACCCCGACCGAAGCACAGATACGCAGTATTTT. The receptor chain draws on TRBV6-5 and TRBJ2-3; a confident D gene designation cannot be given. The germline V gene yields MNHEY for CDR1 and SVGAGI for CDR2. The cysteine opens and the phenylalanine closes a CDR3 of 14 amino acids. Only the CDR3 DNA is retained, 42 bases long and in frame from the first base. V was cut back by 7 bases and J by 0 bases, leaving a gap of 11 bases between them.